Listed here is a single TCR beta chain. Its antigen is as yet unknown. This entry comes from a study of cytomegalovirus exposure and HLA in healthy donors. At the level of the study: Previous work identified around 120 million unique TCR beta sequences from approximately 190 million T cells.

Study results and limitations: According to an earlier analysis, most TCR beta V segments yielded productive rearrangements about 87% or about 30% of the time. Certain indistinguishable V segments, among them TRBV6-2 and TRBV6-3, were excluded.

In the PCR, 60 Vbeta and 13 Jbeta primers were used. Method: immunoSEQ multiplex PCR; TCRdb's copy keeps in-frame clones and lacks some. The sample has about 110,000 clones, and its top ten clones hold approximately 0.6%. Germline V gives CDR1 LNHDA, CDR2 SQIVND (reference sequence). Trimming pared 4 bases from V and 10 bases from J, leaving 22 bases between. The CDR3 spans 15 residues. This TCR was recovered from a man in his forties or fifties in good health and CMV-seronegative. What was sequenced was PBMCs. The chain recombines TRBV19 with TRBJ1-1; D is undetermined. DNA of the CDR3: TGTGCCAGTAGTAGGGAATGGGGATCTCTTCGGGGAGCTTTCTTT. Translating it yields CASSREWGSLRGAFF.